Below, one TCR beta chain is given with its context. Participant age was 18 to 89 years, and participants resided in approximately 24 US areas. Cohort allocation depended upon clinical history that participants reported. Donors of Cohort 3 who recovered were those that had two negative PCRs, clearance, or symptom resolution. The CDR3 contains 15 residues. Germline lookup yields CDR1 MDHEN and CDR2 SYDVKM. The V and J ends lost 2 bases and 2 bases respectively, with 13 bases between them. The source of the sample is a study of blood T cell repertoires in COVID-19. Original processing methods: Estimates of nucleated cell counts were drawn from the amplification of reference gene primers. The protocol was immunoSEQ multiplex PCR, while the TCRdb copy is restricted to in-frame clones and leaves out a portion. That table furnishes V, J and clone size, whereas the DNA furnished D and trimming. The sample shows around 170,000 clones, roughly nine tenths of them seen only once.

Sequencing used PBMCs or T cells enriched from blood (not recorded which). This chain connects TRBV28 to TRBJ2-7, with a weak D call TRBD1 (5 bases). The sequence was obtained from a woman in her forties or fifties who had recovered from COVID-19. Here the CDR3 reads CASSLRGQGPYEQYF. The CDR3 nucleotides read TGTGCCAGCAGTTTACGAGGTCAGGGCCCCTACGAGCAGTACTTC.